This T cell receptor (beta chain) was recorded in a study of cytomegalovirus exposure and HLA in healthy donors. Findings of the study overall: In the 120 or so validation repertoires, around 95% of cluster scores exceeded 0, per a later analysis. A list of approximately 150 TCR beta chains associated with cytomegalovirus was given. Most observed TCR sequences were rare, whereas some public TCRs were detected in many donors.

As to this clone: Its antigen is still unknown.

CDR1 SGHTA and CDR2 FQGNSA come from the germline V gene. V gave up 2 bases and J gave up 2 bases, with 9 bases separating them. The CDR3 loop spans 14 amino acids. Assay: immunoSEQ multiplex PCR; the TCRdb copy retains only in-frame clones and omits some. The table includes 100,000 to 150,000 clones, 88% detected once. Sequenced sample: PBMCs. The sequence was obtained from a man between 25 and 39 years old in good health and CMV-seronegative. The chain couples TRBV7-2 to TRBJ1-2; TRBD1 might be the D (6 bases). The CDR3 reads CASSLQGTNYGYTF. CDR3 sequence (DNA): TGTGCCAGCAGCTTACAGGGGACAAACTATGGCTACACCTTC.